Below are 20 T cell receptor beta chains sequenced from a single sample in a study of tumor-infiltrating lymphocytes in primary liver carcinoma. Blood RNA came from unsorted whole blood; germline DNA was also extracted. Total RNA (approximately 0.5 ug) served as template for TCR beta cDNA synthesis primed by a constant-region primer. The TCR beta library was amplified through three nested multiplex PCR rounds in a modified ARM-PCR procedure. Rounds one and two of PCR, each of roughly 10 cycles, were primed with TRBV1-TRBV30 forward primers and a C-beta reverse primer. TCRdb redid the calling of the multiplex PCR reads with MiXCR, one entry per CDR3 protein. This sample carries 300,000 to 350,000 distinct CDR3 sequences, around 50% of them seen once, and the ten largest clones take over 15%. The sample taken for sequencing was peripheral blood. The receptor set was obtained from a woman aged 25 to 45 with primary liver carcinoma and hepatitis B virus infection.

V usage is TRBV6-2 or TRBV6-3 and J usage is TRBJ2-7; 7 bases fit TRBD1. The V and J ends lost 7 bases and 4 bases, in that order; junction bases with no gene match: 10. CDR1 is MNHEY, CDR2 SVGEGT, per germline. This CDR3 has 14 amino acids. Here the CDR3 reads CASNSTGSIYEQYF. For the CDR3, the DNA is TGTGCCAGCAACTCGACAGGGAGTATATACGAGCAGTACTTC.

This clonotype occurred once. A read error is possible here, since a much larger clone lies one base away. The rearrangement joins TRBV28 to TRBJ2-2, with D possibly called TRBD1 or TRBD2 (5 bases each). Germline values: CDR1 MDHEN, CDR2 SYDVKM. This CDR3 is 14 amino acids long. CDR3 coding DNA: TGTGCCAGCAGTTTCCACAGGTCGGCCGGGGAGCTGTCTTTT. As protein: CASSFHRSAGELSF.

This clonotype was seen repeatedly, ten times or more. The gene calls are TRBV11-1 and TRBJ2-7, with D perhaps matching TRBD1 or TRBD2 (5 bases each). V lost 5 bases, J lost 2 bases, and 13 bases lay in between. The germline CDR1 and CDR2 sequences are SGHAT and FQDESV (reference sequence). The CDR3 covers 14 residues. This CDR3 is CASSSTGTTYEQYF. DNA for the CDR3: TGTGCCAGCAGCAGTACCGGGACCACCTACGAGCAGTACTTC.

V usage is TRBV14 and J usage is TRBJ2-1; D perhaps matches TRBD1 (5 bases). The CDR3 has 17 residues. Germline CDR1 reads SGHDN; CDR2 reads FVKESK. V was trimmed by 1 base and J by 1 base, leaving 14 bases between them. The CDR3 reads CASSQVKGLGSYNEQFF. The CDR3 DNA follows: TGTGCCAGCAGCCAAGTGAAGGGGCTGGGGTCCTACAATGAGCAGTTCTTC.

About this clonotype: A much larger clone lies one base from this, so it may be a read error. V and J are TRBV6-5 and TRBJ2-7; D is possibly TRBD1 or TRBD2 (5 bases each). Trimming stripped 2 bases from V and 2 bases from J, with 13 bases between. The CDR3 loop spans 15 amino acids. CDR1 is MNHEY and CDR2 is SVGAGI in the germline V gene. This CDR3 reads CASSYPTGRAYEQYF. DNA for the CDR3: TGTGCCAGCAGTTACCCTACGGGACGGGCCTACGAGCAGTACTTC.

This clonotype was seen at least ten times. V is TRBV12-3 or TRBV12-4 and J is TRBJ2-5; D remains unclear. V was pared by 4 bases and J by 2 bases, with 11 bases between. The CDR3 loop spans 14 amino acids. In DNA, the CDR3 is TGTGCCAGCAGTTCCCTAGTGGAGCAAGAGACCCAGTACTTC. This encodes CASSSLVEQETQYF.

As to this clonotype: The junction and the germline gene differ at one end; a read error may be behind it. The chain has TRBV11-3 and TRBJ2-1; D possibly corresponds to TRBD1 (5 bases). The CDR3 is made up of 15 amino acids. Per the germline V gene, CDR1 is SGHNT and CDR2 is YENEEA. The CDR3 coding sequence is TGTGACAACACCCCGGAAAGGGGTGCCTACGATGAGCAGTTCTTC. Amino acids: CDNTPERGAYDEQFF. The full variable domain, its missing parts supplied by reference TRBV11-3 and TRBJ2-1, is EAGVVQSPRYKIIEKKQPVAFWCNPISGHNTLYWYLQNLGQGPELLIRYENEEAVDDSQLPKDRFSAERLKGVDSTLKIQPAELGDSAVYLCDNTPERGAYDEQFFGPGTRLTVL.

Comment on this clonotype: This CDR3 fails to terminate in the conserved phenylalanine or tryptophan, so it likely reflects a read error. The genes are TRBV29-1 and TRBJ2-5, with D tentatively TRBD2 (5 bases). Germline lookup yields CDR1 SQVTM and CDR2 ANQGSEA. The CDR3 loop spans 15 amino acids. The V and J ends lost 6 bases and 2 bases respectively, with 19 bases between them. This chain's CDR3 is CSVTGGAPSQETQYI. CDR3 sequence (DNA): TGCAGCGTCACCGGAGGAGCCCCTTCGCAAGAGACCCAGTACATC.

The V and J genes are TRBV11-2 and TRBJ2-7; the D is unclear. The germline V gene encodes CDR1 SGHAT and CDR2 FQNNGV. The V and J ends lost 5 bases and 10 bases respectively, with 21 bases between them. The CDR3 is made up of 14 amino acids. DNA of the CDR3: TGTGCCAGCAGCCCAAAAGGGCTCTCCTACGTACAGTACTTC. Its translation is CASSPKGLSYVQYF.

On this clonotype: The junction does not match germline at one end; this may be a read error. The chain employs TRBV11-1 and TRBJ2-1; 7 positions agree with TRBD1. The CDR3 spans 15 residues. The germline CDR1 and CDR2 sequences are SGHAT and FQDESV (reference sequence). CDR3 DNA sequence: TGTGCCGGCAGCGGTAAGGGACAGAGAGATAGAGGCCAGTTCTTC. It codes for CAGSGKGQRDRGQFF.

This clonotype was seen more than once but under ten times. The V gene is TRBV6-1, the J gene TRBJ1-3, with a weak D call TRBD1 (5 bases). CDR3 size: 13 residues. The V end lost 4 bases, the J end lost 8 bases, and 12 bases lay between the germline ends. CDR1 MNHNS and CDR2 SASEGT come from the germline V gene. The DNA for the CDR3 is TGTGCCAGCAGTGCCAGGGCCGAAGACACCATATATTTT. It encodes CASSARAEDTIYF.

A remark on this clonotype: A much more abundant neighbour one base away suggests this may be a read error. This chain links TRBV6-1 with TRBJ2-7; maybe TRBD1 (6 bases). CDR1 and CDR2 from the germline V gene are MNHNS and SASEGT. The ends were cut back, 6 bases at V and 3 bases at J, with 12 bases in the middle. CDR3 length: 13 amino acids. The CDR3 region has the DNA TGTGCCAGCAGGGACAGAGGTTACTACGAGCAGTACTTC. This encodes CASRDRGYYEQYF.

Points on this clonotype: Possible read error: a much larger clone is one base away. The CDR3 reads CSVEGQGVNYGYTF. CDR3 DNA: TGCAGCGTTGAAGGTCAGGGAGTTAACTATGGCTACACCTTC. The chain recombines TRBV29-1 with TRBJ1-2; weak D call: TRBD1 (5 bases). CDR1 SQVTM and CDR2 ANQGSEA come from the germline V gene. V dropped 1 base and J dropped 1 base, with 10 bases sitting between them. CDR3 length equals 14 residues.

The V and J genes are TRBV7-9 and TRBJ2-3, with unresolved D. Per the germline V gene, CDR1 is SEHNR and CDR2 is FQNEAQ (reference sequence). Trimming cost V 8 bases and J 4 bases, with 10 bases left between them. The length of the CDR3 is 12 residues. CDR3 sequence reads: CASARSSDTQYF. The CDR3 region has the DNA TGTGCCAGCGCTCGGTCGTCAGATACGCAGTATTTT. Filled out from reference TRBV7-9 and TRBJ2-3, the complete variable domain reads DTGVSQNPRHKITKRGQNVTFRCDPISEHNRLYWYRQTLGQGPEFLTYFQNEAQLEKSRLLSDRFSAERPKGSFSTLEIQRTEQGDSAMYLCASARSSDTQYFGPGTRLTVL.

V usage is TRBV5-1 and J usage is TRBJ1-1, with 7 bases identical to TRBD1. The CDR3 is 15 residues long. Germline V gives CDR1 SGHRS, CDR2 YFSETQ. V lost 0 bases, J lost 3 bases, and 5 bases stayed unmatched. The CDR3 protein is CASSLVGTGDTEAFF. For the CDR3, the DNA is TGCGCCAGCAGCTTGGTGGGAACAGGGGACACTGAAGCTTTCTTT.

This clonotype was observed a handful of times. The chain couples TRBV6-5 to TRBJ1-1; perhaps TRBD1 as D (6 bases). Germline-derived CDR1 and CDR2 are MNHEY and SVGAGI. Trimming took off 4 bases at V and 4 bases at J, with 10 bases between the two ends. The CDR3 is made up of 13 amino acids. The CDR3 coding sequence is TGTGCCAGCAGTTCGGGGGCTCTCACTGAAGCTTTCTTT. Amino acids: CASSSGALTEAFF.

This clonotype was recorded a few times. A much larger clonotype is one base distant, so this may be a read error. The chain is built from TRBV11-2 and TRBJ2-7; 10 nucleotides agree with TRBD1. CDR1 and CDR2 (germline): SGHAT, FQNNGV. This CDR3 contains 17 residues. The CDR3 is CTSSPFPGQGDPYEQYF. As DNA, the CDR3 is TGTACCAGCAGCCCGTTCCCCGGACAGGGGGACCCCTACGAGCAGTACTTC. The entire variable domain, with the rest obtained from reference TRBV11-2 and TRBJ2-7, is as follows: EAGVAQSPRYKIIEKRQSVAFWCNPISGHATLYWYQQILGQGPKLLIQFQNNGVVDDSQLPKDRFSAERLKGVDSTLKIQPAKLEDSAVYLCTSSPFPGQGDPYEQYFGPGTRLTVT.

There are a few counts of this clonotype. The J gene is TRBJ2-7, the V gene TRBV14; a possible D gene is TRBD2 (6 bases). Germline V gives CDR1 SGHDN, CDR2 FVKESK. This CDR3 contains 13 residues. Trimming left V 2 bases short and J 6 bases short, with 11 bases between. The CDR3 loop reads CASSQQLGGEQYF. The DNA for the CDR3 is TGTGCCAGCAGCCAACAGCTGGGGGGCGAGCAGTACTTC.

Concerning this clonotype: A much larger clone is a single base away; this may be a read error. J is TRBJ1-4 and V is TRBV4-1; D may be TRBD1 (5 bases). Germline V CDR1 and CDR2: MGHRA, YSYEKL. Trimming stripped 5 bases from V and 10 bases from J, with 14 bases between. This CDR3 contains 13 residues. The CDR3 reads CASSSGTLPKLFF. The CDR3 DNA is TGCGCCAGCAGCTCGGGGACCCTCCCAAAACTGTTTTTT.

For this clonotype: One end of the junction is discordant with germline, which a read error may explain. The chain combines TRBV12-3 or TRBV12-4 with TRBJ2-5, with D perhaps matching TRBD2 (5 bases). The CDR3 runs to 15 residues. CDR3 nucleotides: TGTGCCAGCAGTATCTACCCCGGGAACGAAGAGACCCAGTATTTC. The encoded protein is CASSIYPGNEETQYF.